The clone carrying this TCR beta chain has ten or more counts. Its target is unknown. The data belong to a study of molecular identifiers for immune sequencing clone quantification. Whole-study results and caveats: Over 97% of effector molecules, but under 1% in naive cells, were held by clones with more than 20 RNA copies.

TCRdb used MiXCR to reprocess the PCR reads, holding one entry per CDR3 protein. The data contain about 630,000 distinct CDR3 sequences, roughly 27% of them singletons. V was pared by 5 bases and J by 3 bases, with 7 bases between. The length of the CDR3 is 12 residues. In germline, CDR1 is DFQATT, CDR2 SNEGSKA (reference sequence). The chain joins TRBV20-1 to TRBJ2-2; D ambiguous. The sequence came from a human donor in good health. Some libraries in this study had Jurkat cell RNA spiked in. The sample comprised naive CD8+ T cells from blood, with Jurkat cell RNA spiked in. Subset given: FACS-sorted CD8+CD4-CCR7+CD45RA+ naive T cells. The CDR3 bases are TGCAGTGCTTGGACGGACACCGGGGAGCTGTTTTTT. It yields the protein CSAWTDTGELFF.